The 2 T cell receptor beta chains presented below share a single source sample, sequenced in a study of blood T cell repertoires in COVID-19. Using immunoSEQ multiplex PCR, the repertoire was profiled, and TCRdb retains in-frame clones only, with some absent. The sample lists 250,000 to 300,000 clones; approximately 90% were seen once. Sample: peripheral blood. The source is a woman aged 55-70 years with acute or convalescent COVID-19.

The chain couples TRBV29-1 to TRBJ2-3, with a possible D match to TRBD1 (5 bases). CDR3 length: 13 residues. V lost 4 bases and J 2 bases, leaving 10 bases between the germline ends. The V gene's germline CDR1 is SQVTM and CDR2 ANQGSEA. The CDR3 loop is CSVVGGATDTQYF. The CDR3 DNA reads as TGCAGCGTTGTAGGTGGGGCCACAGATACGCAGTATTTT.

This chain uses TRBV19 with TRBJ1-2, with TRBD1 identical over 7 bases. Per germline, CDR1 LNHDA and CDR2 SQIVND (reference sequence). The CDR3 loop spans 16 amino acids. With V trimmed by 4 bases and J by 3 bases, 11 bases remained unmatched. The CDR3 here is CASSKTRQGYYYGYTF. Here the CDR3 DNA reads TGTGCCAGTAGTAAAACCCGACAGGGCTACTACTATGGCTACACCTTC.